The clone carrying this TCR beta chain was detected a few times. What it recognizes is unknown. There are 15 residues in the CDR3. Trimming removed 4 bases from V and 4 bases from J; junction bases left unmatched: 9. Germline V CDR1 and CDR2: SGHRS, YFSETQ. The sample is drawn from a study of cytomegalovirus exposure and HLA in healthy donors. Background on the study: From donors who were HLA-typed, an early data release held 80 million or so unique TCRs.

Whole-study findings and limits: The study found most TCR sequences rare, yet found some public TCRs in many donors. Using a false discovery rate of 0.05, a later analysis showed that about 16,000 TCR beta sequences were associated with HLA alleles.

The PCR ran on 60 Vbeta and 13 Jbeta primers. Measured with immunoSEQ multiplex PCR; TCRdb has only the in-frame clones, and not every one. Of 95,000 to 150,000 clones listed, about 78% are singletons. This chain joins TRBV5-1 and TRBJ1-2; TRBD1 aligns across 8 bases. Sequencing was done on a sample of PBMCs. The source is a man between 25 and 39 years old in good health and CMV-seronegative. As DNA, the CDR3 is TGCGCCAGCAGCACGTCGACAGGGGTTGGCTATGGCTACACCTTC. This encodes CASSTSTGVGYGYTF.